This T cell receptor (beta chain) was sequenced for a study of T cells in Graves' hyperthyroidism and ophthalmopathy. Study-level background: Peripheral blood sampling occurred at initial diagnosis, before any treatment.

Amplified regions were TCR beta CDR3 sequences from RNA transcripts. The HTBI set primed first-round TCR CDR3 RT-PCR. TCRdb reanalysed the multiplex PCR reads using MiXCR and keeps one entry per CDR3 protein. The repertoire includes hundreds of thousands of distinct CDR3 sequences, 15% to 20% of them detected once, and less than 4.5% sits in the top ten. This clonotype was counted only a few times. What it binds is not known. Trimming pared 1 base from V and 6 bases from J, leaving 14 bases between. Germline values: CDR1 MGHRA, CDR2 YSYEKL. The CDR3 consists of 15 residues. The study, taken as a whole, reports: The blood repertoire included most of the expanded thyroid clonotypes above 0.001.

Researchers defined stable Graves' hyperthyroidism as no ophthalmopathy progression within 18 months. Sequencing input: blood. The rearrangement joins TRBV4-1 to TRBJ2-3, with a possible D match to TRBD1 (5 bases). This sequence was found in a woman aged 25 to 39 with Graves' hyperthyroidism. The CDR3 here is CASSQGGRSADTQYF. As DNA, the CDR3 is TGCGCCAGCAGCCAAGGGGGCCGCTCTGCCGATACGCAGTATTTT.